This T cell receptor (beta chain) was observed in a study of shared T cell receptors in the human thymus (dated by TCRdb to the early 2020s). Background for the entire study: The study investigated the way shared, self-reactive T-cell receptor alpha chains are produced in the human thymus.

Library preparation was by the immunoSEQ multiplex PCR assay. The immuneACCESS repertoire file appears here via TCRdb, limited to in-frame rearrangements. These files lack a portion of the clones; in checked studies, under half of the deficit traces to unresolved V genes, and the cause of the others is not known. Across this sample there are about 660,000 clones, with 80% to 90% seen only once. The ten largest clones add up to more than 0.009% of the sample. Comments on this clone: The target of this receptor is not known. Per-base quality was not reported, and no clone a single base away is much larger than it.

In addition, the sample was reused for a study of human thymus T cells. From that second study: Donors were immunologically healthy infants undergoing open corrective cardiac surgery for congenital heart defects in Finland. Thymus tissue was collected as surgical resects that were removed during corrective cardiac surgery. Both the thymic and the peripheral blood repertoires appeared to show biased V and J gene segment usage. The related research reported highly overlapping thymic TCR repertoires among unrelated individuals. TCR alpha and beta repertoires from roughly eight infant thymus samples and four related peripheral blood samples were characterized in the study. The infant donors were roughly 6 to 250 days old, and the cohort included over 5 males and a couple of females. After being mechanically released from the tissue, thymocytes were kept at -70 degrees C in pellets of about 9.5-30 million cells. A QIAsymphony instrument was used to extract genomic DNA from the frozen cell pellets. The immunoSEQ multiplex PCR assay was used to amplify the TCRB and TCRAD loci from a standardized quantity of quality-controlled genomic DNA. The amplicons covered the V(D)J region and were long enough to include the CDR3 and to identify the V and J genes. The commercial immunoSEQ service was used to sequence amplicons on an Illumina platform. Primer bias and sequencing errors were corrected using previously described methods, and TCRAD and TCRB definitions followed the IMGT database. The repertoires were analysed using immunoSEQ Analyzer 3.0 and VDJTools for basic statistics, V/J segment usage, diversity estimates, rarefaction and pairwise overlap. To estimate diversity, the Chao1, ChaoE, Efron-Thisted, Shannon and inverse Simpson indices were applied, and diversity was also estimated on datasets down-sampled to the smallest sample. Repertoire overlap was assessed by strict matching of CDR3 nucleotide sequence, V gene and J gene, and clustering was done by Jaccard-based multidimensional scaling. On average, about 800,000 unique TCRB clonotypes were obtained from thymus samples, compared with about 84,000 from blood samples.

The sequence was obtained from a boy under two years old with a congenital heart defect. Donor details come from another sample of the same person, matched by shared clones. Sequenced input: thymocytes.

This receptor has the CDR3 CASSSSSGGRPDTQYF. Read as DNA, the sequence is TGCGCCAGCAGCTCCTCTAGCGGGGGACGTCCAGATACGCAGTATTTT. The V and J genes are TRBV5-1 and TRBJ2-3, and TRBD2 aligns with 10 junction nucleotides. Here V drops 3 bases and J drops 4 bases, and the junction holds 8 bases not matched to any gene. Spanning cysteine to phenylalanine, the CDR3 consists of 16 amino acids. Only the CDR3 DNA is retained, 48 bases long and in frame from the first base. CDR1 and CDR2, per the germline V gene, are SGHRS and YFSETQ.